The source of this T cell receptor (beta chain) is a study of blood T cell repertoires in COVID-19. On the study more broadly: COVID-19 samples, acute and convalescent, were from the United States, Italy and Spain.

The CDR3 is 15 residues long. Per germline, CDR1 MNHEY and CDR2 SVGEGT. V gave up 6 bases and J gave up 3 bases, with 18 bases separating them. In the original analysis: Amplifying reference gene primers gave estimates of nucleated cell counts. Only in-frame clones appear in the TCRdb table, and some are missing; sequencing was by immunoSEQ multiplex PCR. V and J calls plus clone size are reproduced from that table; the DNA served to infer D and trimming. The sample records 250,000 or so clones, 70% to 90% being singletons. This clone was counted a few times. This chain connects TRBV6-2 or TRBV6-3 to TRBJ2-7; tentative D call: TRBD1 (5 bases). Source material: peripheral blood. The sequence was collected from a woman in her 30s with COVID-19, enrolled during active disease. CDR3 bases: TGTGCCAGCAGCACCCGCGAGACAGCTCGCTACGAGCAGTACGTC. Residues: CASSTRETARYEQYV.